This TCR beta chain was sequenced for a study of cytomegalovirus exposure and HLA in healthy donors. CDR3 size: 15 residues. J gave up 4 bases and V 5 bases, and 7 bases lay outside the gene matches. Germline V gene lookup returns CDR1 MNHEY and CDR2 SMNVEV (reference sequence). Study-level points and caveats: The study reported that TCR beta sequences accurately predicted HLA-A and HLA-B alleles in most subjects. Sequencing depth roughly uniform across donors was assumed in presence/absence analyses. Researchers counted around 160 TCR beta chains as cytomegalovirus-associated.

As for this clone: Its antigen is still unknown.

13 Jbeta primers and 60 Vbeta primers were used for the PCR. Measured with immunoSEQ multiplex PCR; TCRdb has only the in-frame clones, and not every one. Seen here are nearly 300,000 clones, 75% to 90% observed once, and the top ten hold around 4.2%. The chain couples TRBV27 to TRBJ2-1; TRBD2 matches at 8 bases. The sequence came from a man in his forties or fifties in good health and CMV-seropositive. What was sequenced was PBMCs. CDR3 residues: CASSPLAGRYNEQFF. The CDR3 DNA sequence: TGTGCCAGCAGTCCTTTAGCGGGACGGTACAATGAGCAGTTCTTC.